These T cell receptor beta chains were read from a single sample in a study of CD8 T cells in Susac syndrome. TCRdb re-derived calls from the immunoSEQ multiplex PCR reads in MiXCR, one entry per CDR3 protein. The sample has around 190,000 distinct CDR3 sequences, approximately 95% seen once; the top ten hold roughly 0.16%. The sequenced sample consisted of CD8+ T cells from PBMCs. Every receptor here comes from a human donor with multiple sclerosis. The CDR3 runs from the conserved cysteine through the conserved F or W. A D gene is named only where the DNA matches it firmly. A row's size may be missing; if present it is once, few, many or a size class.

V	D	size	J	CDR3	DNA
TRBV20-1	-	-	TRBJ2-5	CSARDPVYQETQYF	TGCAGTGCTAGAGATCCCGTGTACCAAGAGACCCAGTACTTC
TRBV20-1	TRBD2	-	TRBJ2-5	CSARDLPRLAAETQYF	TGCAGTGCTAGAGACCTCCCCCGACTAGCAGCAGAGACCCAGTACTTC
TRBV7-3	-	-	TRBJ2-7	CASSLYPAGATTYEQYF	TGTGCCAGCAGCTTATATCCGGCGGGGGCTACTACCTACGAGCAGTACTTC
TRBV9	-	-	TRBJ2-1	CASSEAQGGEQFF	TGTGCCAGCAGCGAGGCCCAGGGTGGTGAGCAGTTCTTC
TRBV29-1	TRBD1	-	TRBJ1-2	CSVSTPHRGNGYTF	TGCAGCGTCTCCACCCCACACAGGGGGAATGGCTACACCTTC
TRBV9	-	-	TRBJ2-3	CASSVDGGSQYF	TGTGCCAGCAGCGTAGATGGGGGCTCGCAGTATTTT
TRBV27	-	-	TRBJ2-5	CASSLGTTQYF	TGTGCCAGCAGTCTCGGGACTACCCAGTACTTC
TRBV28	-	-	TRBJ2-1	CASSFSGSLNEQFF	TGTGCCAGCAGTTTTTCAGGGTCGCTCAATGAGCAGTTCTTC
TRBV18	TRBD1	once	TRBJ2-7	CASYDRGRDEQYF	TGTGCCAGCTACGACAGGGGGCGCGACGAGCAGTACTTC
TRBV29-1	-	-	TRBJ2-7	CSVRGNEQYF	TGCAGCGTTCGGGGTAACGAGCAGTACTTC
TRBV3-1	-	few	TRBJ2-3	CASSQGLALDTQYF	TGTGCCAGCAGCCAGGGGCTAGCCCTAGATACGCAGTATTTT
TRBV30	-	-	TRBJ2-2	CAWRDTGELFF	TGTGCCTGGAGAGACACCGGGGAGCTGTTTTTT
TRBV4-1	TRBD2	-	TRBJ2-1	CASSPWTSGSLREQFF	TGCGCCAGCAGCCCATGGACTAGCGGGAGTTTGAGAGAGCAGTTCTTC
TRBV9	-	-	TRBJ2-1	CASSTPNEQFF	TGTGCCAGCAGCACCCCCAATGAGCAGTTCTTC
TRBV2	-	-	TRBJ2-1	CAISPGASVGAYNEQFF	TGTGCCATCTCCCCTGGGGCTAGCGTGGGGGCTTACAATGAGCAGTTCTTC
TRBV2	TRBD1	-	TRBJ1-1	CASSERFGTGNTEAFF	TGTGCCAGCAGTGAAAGGTTCGGGACAGGGAACACTGAAGCTTTCTTT
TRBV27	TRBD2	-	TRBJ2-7	CASSFPPQRLAGVYEQYF	TGTGCCAGCAGTTTCCCTCCCCAGAGACTAGCGGGAGTCTACGAGCAGTACTTC
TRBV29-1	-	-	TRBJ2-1	CSVPPGTGEQFF	TGCAGCGTACCCCCAGGAACAGGCGAGCAGTTCTTC
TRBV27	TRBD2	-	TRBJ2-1	CASSLAGVLYNEQFF	TGTGCCAGCAGTTTGGCGGGAGTACTCTACAATGAGCAGTTCTTC
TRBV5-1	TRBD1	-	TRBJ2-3	CASSTPTGLDTQYF	TGCGCCAGCAGCACTCCGACAGGGCTAGATACGCAGTATTTT
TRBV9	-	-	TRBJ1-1	CASSPSQGTEAFF	TGTGCCAGCAGCCCTTCCCAGGGTACTGAAGCTTTCTTT
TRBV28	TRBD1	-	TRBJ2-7	CASSSIRDSSNYEQYF	TGTGCCAGCAGTTCCATCCGGGACAGTAGCAACTACGAGCAGTACTTC
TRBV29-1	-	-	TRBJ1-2	CSVESGLGYTF	TGCAGCGTTGAATCAGGTCTTGGCTACACCTTC
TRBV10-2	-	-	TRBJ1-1	CASSDREAENFF	TGCGCCAGCAGTGACAGGGAAGCTGAGAATTTCTTT
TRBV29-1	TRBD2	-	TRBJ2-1	CSAAGLESSYNEQFF	TGCAGCGCGGCGGGACTAGAGAGCTCCTACAATGAGCAGTTCTTC
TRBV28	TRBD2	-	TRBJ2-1	CASSPWGGSDSYNEQFF	TGTGCCAGCAGTCCCTGGGGCGGGAGTGACTCCTACAATGAGCAGTTCTTC
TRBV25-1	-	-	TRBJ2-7	CASSDRYEQYF	TGTGCCAGCAGTGACCGGTACGAGCAGTACTTC
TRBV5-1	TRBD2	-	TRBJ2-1	CASSRRGRHYNEQFF	TGCGCCAGCAGCAGACGCGGGAGACACTACAATGAGCAGTTCTTC
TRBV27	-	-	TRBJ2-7	CASSLSPWVAYEQYF	TGTGCCAGCAGTTTATCCCCCTGGGTGGCCTACGAGCAGTACTTC
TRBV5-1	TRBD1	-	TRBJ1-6	CASSGGTGASSPLHF	TGCGCCAGCAGCGGGGGGACAGGGGCATCTTCACCCCTCCACTTT
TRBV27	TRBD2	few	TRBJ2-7	CASSLRTSGYEQYF	TGTGCCAGCAGTTTGAGGACTAGCGGCTACGAGCAGTACTTC
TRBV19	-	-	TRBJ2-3	CASSVLLADTQYF	TGTGCCAGTAGTGTTCTTTTGGCAGATACGCAGTATTTT
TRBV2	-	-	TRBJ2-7	CASSGRDSGLAEQYF	TGTGCCAGCAGTGGGCGGGACAGCGGACTCGCCGAGCAGTACTTC
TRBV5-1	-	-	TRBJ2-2	CASSLTGRDTGELFF	TGCGCCAGCAGCTTGACAGGAAGGGACACCGGGGAGCTGTTTTTT
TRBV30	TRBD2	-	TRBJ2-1	CAWGLAGGFREQFF	TGTGCCTGGGGGCTAGCGGGAGGCTTCCGGGAGCAGTTCTTC
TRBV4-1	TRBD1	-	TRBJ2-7	CASSPPGQGRTYEQYF	TGCGCCAGCAGCCCGCCCGGACAGGGGCGAACCTACGAGCAGTACTTC
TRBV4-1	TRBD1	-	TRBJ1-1	CASSQSSRTGTTEAFF	TGCGCCAGCAGCCAAAGCAGCCGGACAGGGACGACTGAAGCTTTCTTT
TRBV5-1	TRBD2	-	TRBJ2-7	CASSSRDSGAYEQYF	TGCGCCAGCAGCTCCCGGGATAGCGGGGCCTACGAGCAGTACTTC
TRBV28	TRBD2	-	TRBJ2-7	CASSLEPAGGGGYEQYF	TGTGCCAGCAGTTTAGAGCCGGCGGGAGGAGGGGGCTACGAGCAGTACTTC
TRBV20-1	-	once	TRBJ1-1	CSAFTGSTEAFF	TGCAGTGCATTCACAGGGAGTACTGAAGCTTTCTTT